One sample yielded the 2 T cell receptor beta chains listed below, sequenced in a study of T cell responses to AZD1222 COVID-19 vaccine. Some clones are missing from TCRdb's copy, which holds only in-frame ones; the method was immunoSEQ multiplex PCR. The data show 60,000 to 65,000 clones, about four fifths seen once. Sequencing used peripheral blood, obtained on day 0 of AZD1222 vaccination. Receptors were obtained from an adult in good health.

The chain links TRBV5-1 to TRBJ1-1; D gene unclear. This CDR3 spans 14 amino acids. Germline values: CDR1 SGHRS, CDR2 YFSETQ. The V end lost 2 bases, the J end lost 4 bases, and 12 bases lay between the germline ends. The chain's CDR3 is CASSFDGFSTEAFF. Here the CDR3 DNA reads TGCGCCAGCAGCTTCGATGGGTTCTCCACTGAAGCTTTCTTT. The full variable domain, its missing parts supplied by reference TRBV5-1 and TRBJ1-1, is KAGVTQTPRYLIKTRGQQVTLSCSPISGHRSVSWYQQTPGQGLQFLFEYFSETQRNKGNFPGRFSGRQFSNSRSEMNVSTLELGDSALYLCASSFDGFSTEAFFGQGTRLTVV.

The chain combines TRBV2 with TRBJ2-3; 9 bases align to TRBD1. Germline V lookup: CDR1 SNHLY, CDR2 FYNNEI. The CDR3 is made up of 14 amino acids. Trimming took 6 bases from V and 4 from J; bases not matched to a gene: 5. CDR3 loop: CASSWDREADTQYF. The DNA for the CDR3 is TGTGCCAGCAGCTGGGACAGGGAAGCAGATACGCAGTATTTT.